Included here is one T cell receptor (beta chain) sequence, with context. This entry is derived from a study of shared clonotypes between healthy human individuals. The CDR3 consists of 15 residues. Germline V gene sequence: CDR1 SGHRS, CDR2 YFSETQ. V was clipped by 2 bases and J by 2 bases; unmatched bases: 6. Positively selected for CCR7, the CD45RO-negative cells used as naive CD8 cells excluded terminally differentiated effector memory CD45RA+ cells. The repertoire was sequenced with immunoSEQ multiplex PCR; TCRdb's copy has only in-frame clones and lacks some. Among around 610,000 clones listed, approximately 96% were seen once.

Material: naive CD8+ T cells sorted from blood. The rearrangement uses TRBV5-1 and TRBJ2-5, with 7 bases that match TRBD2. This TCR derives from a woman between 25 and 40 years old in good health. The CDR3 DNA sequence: TGCGCCAGCAGCTTTACTGCGGGAGAACAAGAGACCCAGTACTTC. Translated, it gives CASSFTAGEQETQYF.